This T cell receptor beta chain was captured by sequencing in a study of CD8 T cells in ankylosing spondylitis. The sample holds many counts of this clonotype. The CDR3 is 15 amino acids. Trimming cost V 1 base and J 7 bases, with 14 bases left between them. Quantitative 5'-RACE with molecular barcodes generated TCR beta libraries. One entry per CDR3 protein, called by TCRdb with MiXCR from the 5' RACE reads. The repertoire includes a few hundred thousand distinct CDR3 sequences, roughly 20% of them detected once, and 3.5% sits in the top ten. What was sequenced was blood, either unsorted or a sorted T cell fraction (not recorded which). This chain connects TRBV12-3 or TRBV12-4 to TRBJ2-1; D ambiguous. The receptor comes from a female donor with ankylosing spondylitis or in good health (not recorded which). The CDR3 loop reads CASSLDGKAVNEQFF. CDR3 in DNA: TGTGCCAGCAGTTTAGATGGGAAGGCGGTTAATGAGCAGTTCTTC.